Following are 8 T cell receptor beta chains from one sample sequenced in a study of shared clonotypes between healthy human individuals. Libraries were prepared by immunoSEQ multiplex PCR; TCRdb keeps only in-frame clonotypes and omits some of them. Of just over 2,000,000 clones listed, approximately 95% were seen once; the top ten hold around 0.13%. Sequencing was performed on naive CD4+ T cells sorted from blood. Subset noted: CD45RA+ positively selected. These TCRs come from a man aged 18 to 35 in good health.

The V gene is TRBV28, the J gene TRBJ2-7; TRBD1 is a possible D gene (5 bases). This CDR3 spans 16 amino acids. Trimming shortened V by 6 bases and J by 3 bases, and 21 bases separated the two germline ends. Germline lookup yields CDR1 MDHEN and CDR2 SYDVKM. This chain's CDR3 is CASRPDSFGVYYEQYF. The CDR3 DNA reads as TGTGCCAGCAGACCTGACAGTTTTGGGGTCTACTACGAGCAGTACTTC. Complete variable domain (other parts from reference TRBV28 and TRBJ2-7): DVKVTQSSRYLVKRTGEKVFLECVQDMDHENMFWYRQDPGLGLRLIYFSYDVKMKEKGDIPEGYSVSREKKERFSLILESASTNQTSMYLCASRPDSFGVYYEQYFGPGTRLTVT.

The rearrangement uses TRBV15 and TRBJ1-2; the D gene is possibly TRBD1 (5 bases). V lost 5 bases and J lost 8, with 24 bases in between. Germline V gene data show CDR1 as LNHNV and CDR2 as YYDKDF (reference sequence). The CDR3 has 16 residues. The CDR3 coding sequence is TGTGCCACCAGCCACCGGGGAAGGAACCTAGGGGAGGGCTACACCTTC. As protein: CATSHRGRNLGEGYTF.

This rearrangement joins TRBV5-6 to TRBJ2-1; 9 bases map to TRBD1. The CDR3 has 18 residues. The ends lost 3 bases at V and 2 bases at J; junction bases unmatched: 12. Germline assignment: CDR1 SGHDT and CDR2 YYEEEE. CDR3 sequence reads: CASSSSRDRERTYNEQFF. In DNA, the CDR3 is TGTGCCAGCAGCTCGTCCCGGGACAGGGAACGTACCTACAATGAGCAGTTCTTC.

The genes are TRBV18 and TRBJ2-5, with 10 bases identical to TRBD1. The germline V gene encodes CDR1 KGHSH and CDR2 LQKENI. With 4 bases clipped from V and 4 bases from J, the junction kept 3 bases outside the gene matches. The CDR3 covers 14 residues. The CDR3 region has the DNA TGTGCCAGCTCACTCTGGACAGGGGGAGAGACCCAGTACTTC. Protein sequence: CASSLWTGGETQYF.

This clone has only one observation. The rearrangement uses TRBV5-1 and TRBJ2-1; D is unresolved. Germline assignment: CDR1 SGHRS and CDR2 YFSETQ. Trimming took off 4 bases at V and 0 bases at J, with 11 bases between the two ends. This CDR3 has 15 residues. DNA of the CDR3: TGCGCCAGCAGCCTAAATTATGGCTCCTACAATGAGCAGTTCTTC. Translated: CASSLNYGSYNEQFF.

Of note for this clone: Other nucleotide sequences from this sample produce the same CDR3. The CDR3 DNA reads as TGCAGTGCAGGGCGCGATACGCAGTATTTT. It specifies CSAGRDTQYF. The chain links TRBV20-1 to TRBJ2-3, with D unclear. The CDR3 sequence is 10 residues long. V was cut by 6 bases and J by 6 bases, with 7 bases left in between. Germline V gene data show CDR1 as DFQATT and CDR2 as SNEGSKA (reference sequence).

CDR3 loop: CASSLMTGGQGYTF. The DNA for the CDR3 is TGTGCCAGCAGTCTTATGACAGGGGGGCAGGGCTACACCTTC. The chain combines TRBV11-2 with TRBJ1-2; 9 bases match TRBD1. CDR1 and CDR2 (germline): SGHAT, FQNNGV. The CDR3 spans 14 residues. Trimming cost V 6 bases and J 8 bases; bases outside gene matches: 10.

The rearrangement joins TRBV11-3 to TRBJ2-3; 11 bases line up with TRBD2. CDR3 length: 16 amino acids. V gave up 6 bases and J gave up 3 bases; unmatched junction bases: 8. From germline, CDR1 is SGHNT and CDR2 YENEEA. Here the CDR3 reads CASRPSGGLGTDTQYF. DNA of the CDR3: TGTGCCAGCAGACCTAGCGGGGGGCTCGGGACAGATACGCAGTATTTT.